The following is a T cell receptor beta chain sequence with its context. Its antigen remains undetermined. No clone much larger than this one lies a single base away; base qualities are absent. Library preparation used the immunoSEQ multiplex PCR assay. A mixture of 60 forward primers for TCR Vbeta segments and 13 reverse primers for TCR Jbeta segments was used in the multiplex PCR. The CDR3 region of rearranged TCR beta genes was amplified from genomic DNA by a multiplex PCR assay. On the Illumina HiSeq System, the amplified TCR beta libraries were sequenced as 87-base-pair reads. Per the source publication's procedure: A later analysis tallied 75 million to 95 million unique TCR beta chains across the 550 to 850 repertoires, and around 12 million of those chains were shared by two or more donors. To remove PCR and sequencing errors, raw reads were error-corrected and collapsed into unique sequences using a nearest-neighbor algorithm that merged closely related sequences. V, D and J gene segments were assigned by aligning CDR3 sequences to IMGT reference sequences. Each retained sequence needed at least a six-nucleotide match to both a V gene segment and a J gene segment. Rearrangements were called productive when the CDR3 lacked stop codons and stayed in frame with V and J; all others were non-productive. CDR3 was defined according to IMGT convention as the region running from the second conserved V-encoded cysteine to the conserved J-encoded phenylalanine. Sequences without an unambiguous match to a single V gene segment were excluded from the earlier analysis of 500 to 700 of the donors. In an earlier analysis of several hundred of the donors, V segments were called functional above 56.7% productive rearrangements and were called segregating when the between-donor standard deviation exceeded 5%. A statistical classification framework was developed to diagnose cytomegalovirus status using the catalog of TCR beta chain sequences. In a later analysis, TCR nucleotide sequences were compared against IMGT/GENE-DB human TR gene sequences so that V and J genes could be assigned. The TCRdist pipeline was used in a later analysis to assign CDR3 sequences and most-parsimonious VDJ recombination scenarios. In a later analysis, every TCR beta chain was defined by the combination of its CDR3 amino acid sequence and its V-gene family, and reads without a unique V-gene family were dropped. As a way to deal with suspected cross-contamination and a sequencing artifact, a later analysis dropped 592 nucleotide sequences that were highly shared and had low generation probability. For each public chain, a later analysis derived a clonal expansion index from normalized ranks of inferred template counts within each repertoire. In a later analysis, generation probabilities were computed using a VDJ recombination model fitted to out-of-frame rearrangements, and the results were checked against IGoR. A later analysis scored TCR-TCR, TCR-HLA and TCR-CMV co-occurrence with hypergeometric tests, applying a repertoire-size bias correction to TCR pairs. In a later analysis, false discovery rates were estimated by permuting HLA or CMV assignments 20 times. A later analysis grouped co-occurring TCRs with DBSCAN, adding TCRdist sequence similarity when clustering within HLA-allele-positive subsets. Repertoires with fewer than 30,000 or more than 120,000 public chains were left out of co-occurrence clustering, as were about five repertoires with anomalous nucleotide sharing. TCRdb re-hosts the immuneACCESS table, in-frame sequences only. Its copies lack some clones; in the studies checked, an unresolved V gene accounts for under half of them, and the cause for the rest is not known. The DNA gave D and trimming, while V, J and clone size come from that table. The sample contains about 160,000 clones, roughly 80% of them found a single time. The leading ten clones occupy 5.5% to 8% of the sample.

This sample was taken from a study of cytomegalovirus exposure and HLA in healthy donors (TCRdb year 2017). About the study as a whole: An earlier analysis of fewer than 750 of the donors reported 250 to 300 Gb of sequence data and around 110 million unique TCR beta sequences obtained from about 170 million T cells. Around 330 gigabases of sequencing data and roughly 80 million unique TCR sequences made up an early release that covered nearly 650 HLA-typed donors. The genetic ancestry cluster associated with self-reported Caucasian donors included over 65% of the roughly 360 genotyped donors. The aim of the study was to test whether cataloging public T cell receptors could identify signatures of past pathogen exposure. The study profiled the T cell repertoires of approximately 700 subjects by immunosequencing and related them to cytomegalovirus serostatus. A separate validation cohort of roughly 120 different subjects was used in addition to the 666-subject first cohort. To predict cytomegalovirus infection status, the study brought together high-throughput TCR immunosequencing, statistical association of individual TCRs with disease status, and machine learning. To study patterns of TCR occurrence, a later analysis re-analyzed previously published TCR beta repertoires from 700 or so donors and added high-resolution HLA genotyping. Rather than drawing on any new phenotypic data, the later analysis identified candidate immune exposures from TCR beta sequences and the way those sequences occurred across donors. An earlier analysis of 450 to 750 of the donors used high-throughput TCR beta sequencing to judge whether each TCR beta V gene segment behaved as functional or pseudogenic. Donor age, sex, ethnicity and CMV serostatus were compiled alongside the repertoire data. Genome-wide SNP genotypes for about 65% of the 666 donors were used in a later genetic analysis, which treated that subset as a discovery cohort. All discovery cohort repertoires had been generated using a single sequencing platform. HLA typing covered class I and class II loci at four-digit resolution. The number of donors typed differed by locus, with 629-630 for A, B, C, DRB1 and DQB1, more than 500 for DQA1, 600 to 610 for DPA1, and some 450 for DPB1. Roughly 5 DR-DQ haplotypes were handled as single units for association and clustering, since linkage in the cohort was strong. Across some 400 genotyped donors of the cohort, an average of about 240,000 unique TCR beta nucleotide sequences per donor were sequenced, and approximately 17% of those sequences were non-productive. Summary of the overall study and its limitations: Because HLA typing was missing for some donors at each locus, association tests included only the typed subset. Cytomegalovirus status was reported to be diagnosed by the classifier with high specificity and sensitivity in both the original and validation cohorts. Strong co-occurrence of HLA alleles, especially DR and DQ, made assigning TCR associations to individual alleles difficult. Sequencing depth was assumed to be roughly uniform across donors in the presence/absence analyses, though that assumption may not hold. In a later analysis, several top co-occurrence clusters were reported to appear linked to parvovirus B19, influenza, CMV and Epstein-Barr virus. V-gene and J-gene trimming of TCR beta chains was associated with a missense DCLRE1C variant in a later genetic analysis, and the association was replicated in an independent cohort. In vitro tests confirmed that a few of the cytomegalovirus-associated TCR beta chains recognize cytomegalovirus antigens. According to a later analysis, most CMV-associated TCR beta chains appeared to be HLA-restricted, and the HLA associations seemed to be driven largely by CMV exposure. In a later analysis, HLA-associated TCR beta chains were found to be more clonally expanded and to have lower generation probabilities than equally common non-associated chains. The authors suggested that the approach could potentially be generalized to other disease states and immunological phenotypes. Because counts were too low, around 18 rarely observed V segments, including chromosome 9 orphons, were left out of the earlier analysis of some 640 of the donors. A further reported finding was that TCR beta sequences accurately predicted the HLA-A and HLA-B alleles for most subjects in the first cohort. Most TCR sequences were seen in very few donors, while some public TCRs were found in many individuals. Broadly in line with IMGT annotations, most TCR beta V segments showed up in productive rearrangements about 87% or about 30% of the time in an earlier analysis of 587 of the donors. Specific HLA alleles were associated with 15,000 to 20,000 TCR beta sequences at a false discovery rate of 0.05 in a later analysis. A group of highly shared sequence variants was considered likely to be a technical artifact of the sequencing pipeline. The 87-base-pair reads could not distinguish some IMGT-functional V segments, including TRBV6-2 and TRBV6-3, so those segments were excluded. CMV serostatus was the only immune exposure information available for the cohort. According to a later analysis, TCR association rates differed among HLA loci, with DRB1 alleles showing the most associated TCRs and HLA-C alleles showing the fewest. The cohort was sequenced for TCR beta chains only, and without alpha or paired-chain data the features that could be detected were limited. A later genetic analysis reported fewer N-insertions in productive TCRs among donors in an Asian-associated ancestry cluster than the roughly 670-donor mean. Linkage disequilibrium might explain the correlated functional status among segregating V segments, but an unknown experimental factor could not be ruled out. The study gave a list of under 200 TCR beta chains associated with cytomegalovirus.

According to the germline V gene, CDR1 reads MNHNS and CDR2 reads SASEGT. The CDR3 measures 14 amino acids from cysteine to phenylalanine. CDR3 DNA only is kept here, 42 bases in frame from base 1. V is trimmed back by 8 bases and J by 4 bases, and the junction contains 9 bases that no gene match accounts for. In total, approximately 610 healthy bone marrow donors made up the cohort. Cohort members were all nominally healthy when sampled, although unrecorded immune exposures were likely present. The donor was CMV seropositive and belonged to the group of 250 to 300 seropositive cohort members. Every donor gave a peripheral blood sample, and the peripheral blood mononuclear cells from that sample were used for TCR beta sequencing. Genomic DNA extraction from the blood cell samples was performed with the Qiagen DNeasy Blood Extraction Kit.

This sequence uses TRBV6-1 and TRBJ1-1; 8 bases in the middle match TRBD1. The clonotype originates from a woman aged 25 to 39 in good health and CMV-seropositive. Specimen: PBMCs. The CDR3: CASDRGSLSTEAFF. The DNA sequence is given as TGTGCCAGCGACAGGGGATCGTTGAGCACTGAAGCTTTCTTT.